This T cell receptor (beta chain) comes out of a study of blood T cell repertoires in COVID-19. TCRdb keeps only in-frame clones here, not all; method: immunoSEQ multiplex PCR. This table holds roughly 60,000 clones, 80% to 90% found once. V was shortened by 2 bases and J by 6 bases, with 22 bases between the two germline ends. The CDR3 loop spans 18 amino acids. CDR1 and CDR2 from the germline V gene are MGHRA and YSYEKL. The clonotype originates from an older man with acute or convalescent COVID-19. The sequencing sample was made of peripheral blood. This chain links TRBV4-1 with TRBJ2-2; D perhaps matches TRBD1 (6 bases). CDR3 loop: CASSQPQGTARVPGELFF. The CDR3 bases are TGCGCCAGCAGCCAACCTCAGGGGACCGCTCGAGTTCCCGGGGAGCTGTTTTTT.